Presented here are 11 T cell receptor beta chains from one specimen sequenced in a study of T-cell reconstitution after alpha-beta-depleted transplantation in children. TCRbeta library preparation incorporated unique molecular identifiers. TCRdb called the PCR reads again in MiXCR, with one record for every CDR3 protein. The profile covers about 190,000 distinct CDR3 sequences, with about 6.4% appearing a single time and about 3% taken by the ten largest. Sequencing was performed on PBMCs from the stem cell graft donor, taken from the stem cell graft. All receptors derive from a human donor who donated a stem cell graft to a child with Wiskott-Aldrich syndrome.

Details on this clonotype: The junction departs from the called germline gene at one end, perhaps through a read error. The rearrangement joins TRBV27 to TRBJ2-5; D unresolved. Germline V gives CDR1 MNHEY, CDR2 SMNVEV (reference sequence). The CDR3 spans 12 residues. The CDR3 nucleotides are TGTGCCAGCGGGTTTCTACAAGGGACCCAGTACTTC. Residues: CASGFLQGTQYF.

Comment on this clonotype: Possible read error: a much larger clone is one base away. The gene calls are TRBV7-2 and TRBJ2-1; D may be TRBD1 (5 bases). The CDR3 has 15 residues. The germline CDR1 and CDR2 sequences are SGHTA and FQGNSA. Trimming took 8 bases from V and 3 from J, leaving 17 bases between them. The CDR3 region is CASRIGVVSYNEQFF. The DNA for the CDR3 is TGTGCCAGCCGCATAGGGGTCGTTAGCTACAATGAGCAGTTCTTC.

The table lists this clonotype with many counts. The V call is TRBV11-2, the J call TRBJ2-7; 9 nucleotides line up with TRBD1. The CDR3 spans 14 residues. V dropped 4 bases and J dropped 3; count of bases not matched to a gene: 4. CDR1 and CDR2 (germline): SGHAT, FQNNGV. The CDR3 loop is CASSYGQGIYEQYF. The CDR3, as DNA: TGTGCCAGCAGCTACGGACAGGGGATCTACGAGCAGTACTTC. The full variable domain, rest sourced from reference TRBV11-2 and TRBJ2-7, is EAGVAQSPRYKIIEKRQSVAFWCNPISGHATLYWYQQILGQGPKLLIQFQNNGVVDDSQLPKDRFSAERLKGVDSTLKIQPAKLEDSAVYLCASSYGQGIYEQYFGPGTRLTVT.

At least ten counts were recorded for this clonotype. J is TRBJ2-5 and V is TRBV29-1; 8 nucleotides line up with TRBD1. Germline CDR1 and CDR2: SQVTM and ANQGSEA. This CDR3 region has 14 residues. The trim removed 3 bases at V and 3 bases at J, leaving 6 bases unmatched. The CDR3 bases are TGCAGCGTTGAGGTCCCGGACAGGGAAGAGACCCAGTACTTC. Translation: CSVEVPDREETQYF.

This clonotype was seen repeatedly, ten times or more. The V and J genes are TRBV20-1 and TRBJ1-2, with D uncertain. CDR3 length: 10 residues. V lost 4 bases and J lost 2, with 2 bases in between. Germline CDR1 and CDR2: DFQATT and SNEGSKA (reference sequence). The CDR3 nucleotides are TGCAGTGCTAACAACTATGGCTACACCTTC. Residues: CSANNYGYTF.

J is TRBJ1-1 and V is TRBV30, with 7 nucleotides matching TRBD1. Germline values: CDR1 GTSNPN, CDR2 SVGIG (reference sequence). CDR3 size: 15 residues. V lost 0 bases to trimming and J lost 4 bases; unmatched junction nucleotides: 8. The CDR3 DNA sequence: TGTGCCTGGAGTGTGTCCAGACAGGGCGCCACTGAAGCTTTCTTT. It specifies CAWSVSRQGATEAFF. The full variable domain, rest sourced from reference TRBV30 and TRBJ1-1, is SQTIHQWPATLVQPVGSPLSLECTVEGTSNPNLYWYRQAAGRGLQLLFYSVGIGQISSEVPQNLSASRPQDRQFILSSKKLLLSDSGFYLCAWSVSRQGATEAFFGQGTRLTVV.

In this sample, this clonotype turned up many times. CDR3 nucleotides: TGCGCCAGCAGCTGGGGGGGTCTGAGCACTGAAGCTTTCTTT. This gives the protein CASSWGGLSTEAFF. The chain links TRBV5-1 to TRBJ1-1; TRBD1 might be the D (5 bases). CDR3 length: 14 amino acids. Trimming pared 3 bases from V and 4 bases from J, leaving 13 bases between. Germline values: CDR1 SGHRS, CDR2 YFSETQ.

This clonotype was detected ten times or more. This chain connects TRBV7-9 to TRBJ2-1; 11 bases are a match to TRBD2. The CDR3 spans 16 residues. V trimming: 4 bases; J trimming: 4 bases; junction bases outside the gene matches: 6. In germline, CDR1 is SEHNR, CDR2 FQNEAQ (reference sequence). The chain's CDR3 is CASSSSGTSGYNEQFF. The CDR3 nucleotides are TGTGCCAGCAGCTCATCCGGGACTAGCGGATACAATGAGCAGTTCTTC.

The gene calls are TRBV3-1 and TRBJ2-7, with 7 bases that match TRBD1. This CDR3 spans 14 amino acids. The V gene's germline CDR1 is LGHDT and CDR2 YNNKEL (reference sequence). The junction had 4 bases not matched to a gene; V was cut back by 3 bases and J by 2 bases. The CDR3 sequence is CASSQDRRAYEQYF. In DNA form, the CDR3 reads TGTGCCAGCAGCCAGGACAGGCGAGCCTACGAGCAGTACTTC.

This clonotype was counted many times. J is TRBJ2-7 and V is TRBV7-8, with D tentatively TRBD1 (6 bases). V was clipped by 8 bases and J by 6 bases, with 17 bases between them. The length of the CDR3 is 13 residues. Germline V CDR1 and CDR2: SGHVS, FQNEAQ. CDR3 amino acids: CASSYRVPLEQYF. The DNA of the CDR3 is TGTGCCAGCTCTTACAGGGTTCCCCTCGAGCAGTACTTC.

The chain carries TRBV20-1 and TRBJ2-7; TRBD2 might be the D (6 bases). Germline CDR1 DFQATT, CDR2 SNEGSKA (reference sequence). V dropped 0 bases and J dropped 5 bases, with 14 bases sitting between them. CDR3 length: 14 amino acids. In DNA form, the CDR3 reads TGCAGTGCTAGAGATAAGCGGAGGGTGGACGAGCAGTACTTC. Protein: CSARDKRRVDEQYF.